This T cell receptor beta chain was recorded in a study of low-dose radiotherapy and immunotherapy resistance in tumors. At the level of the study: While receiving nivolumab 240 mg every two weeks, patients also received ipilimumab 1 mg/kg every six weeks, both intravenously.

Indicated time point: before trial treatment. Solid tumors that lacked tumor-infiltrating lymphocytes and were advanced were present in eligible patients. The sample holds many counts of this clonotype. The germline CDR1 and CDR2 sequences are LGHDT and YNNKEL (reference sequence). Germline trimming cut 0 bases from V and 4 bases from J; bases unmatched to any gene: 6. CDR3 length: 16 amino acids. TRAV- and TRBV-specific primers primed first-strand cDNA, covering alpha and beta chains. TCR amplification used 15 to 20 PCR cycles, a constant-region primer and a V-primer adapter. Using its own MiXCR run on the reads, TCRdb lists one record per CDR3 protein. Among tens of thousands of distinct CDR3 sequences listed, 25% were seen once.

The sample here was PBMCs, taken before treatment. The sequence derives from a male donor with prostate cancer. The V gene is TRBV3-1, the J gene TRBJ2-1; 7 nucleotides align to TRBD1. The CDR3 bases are TGTGCCAGCAGCCAAGATTTGGGACAGTATTACAATGAGCAGTTCTTC. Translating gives CASSQDLGQYYNEQFF.